What follows are 28 T cell receptor beta chains derived from one specimen sequenced in a study of human T cells and chemical hapten exposure (dated by TCRdb to the early 2020s). The time point label for this specimen denotes: patch test 3, about 24 weeks after DPC sensitization. In the paper's terms, the treatment or condition label means: therapeutic diphenylcyclopropenone sensitization with weekly scalp DPC. Receptor amplification or capture employed RACE. TCRdb shows the sequencer as NextSeq 500. TCRdb reprocessed the public reads (quality trimming at Q25 with fastp, clone calling with MiXCR) and kept in-frame beta chains. Each record represents a unique CDR3 protein, reported with the most common genes and DNA among its rows. In this sample the table shows tens of thousands of distinct CDR3 sequences, roughly 10% of which occur a single time. The ten largest account for approximately 1.5% of the sample.

Specimen: whole blood, collected in connection with sensitization to the hapten diphenylcyclopropenone (DPC). These receptors came from a woman in her 50s with alopecia areata. Some clones in this sample may be carry-over from other donors' samples.

V is TRBV27 and J is TRBJ1-6, with D unclear. The CDR3 spans 17 residues. V lost 5 bases, J lost 0 bases, and 14 bases lay in between. Germline V gene sequence: CDR1 MNHEY, CDR2 SMNVEV (reference sequence). CDR3 coding DNA: TGTGCCAGCAGTCCCGCCCCGGGGAGCTCCTATAATTCACCCCTCCACTTT. Protein product: CASSPAPGSSYNSPLHF.

The table lists this clonotype with a few counts. This chain links TRBV29-1 with TRBJ2-5; 8 nucleotides match TRBD1. Germline trimming cut 6 bases from V and 7 bases from J; bases unmatched to any gene: 10. This CDR3 is built from 13 residues. Germline V gene lookup returns CDR1 SQVTM and CDR2 ANQGSEA. The CDR3 loop reads CSVPVGQAGTQYF. The CDR3 nucleotides are TGCAGCGTGCCCGTGGGACAGGCGGGGACCCAGTACTTC.

This clonotype was observed at least ten times. V is TRBV11-1 and J is TRBJ2-1; either TRBD1 or TRBD2 may fit D (6 bases each). Germline lookup yields CDR1 SGHAT and CDR2 FQDESV (reference sequence). Trimming cost V 5 bases and J 0 bases, with 20 bases left between them. This CDR3 spans 18 amino acids. The CDR3 loop reads CASSARGGRRSSYNEQFF. In DNA, the CDR3 is TGTGCCAGCAGCGCCCGAGGGGGGCGAAGAAGCTCCTACAATGAGCAGTTCTTC.

This clonotype was picked up many times. This chain uses TRBV28 with TRBJ2-5; no firm D call. CDR1 and CDR2 from the germline V gene are MDHEN and SYDVKM. The V end lost 2 bases, the J end lost 2 bases, and 3 bases lay between the germline ends. The CDR3 is 12 amino acids. CDR3 DNA: TGTGCCAGCAGTTTACTGCAAGAGACCCAGTACTTC. It encodes CASSLLQETQYF. Full variable domain (remainder filled in from reference TRBV28 and TRBJ2-5): DVKVTQSSRYLVKRTGEKVFLECVQDMDHENMFWYRQDPGLGLRLIYFSYDVKMKEKGDIPEGYSVSREKKERFSLILESASTNQTSMYLCASSLLQETQYFGPGTRLLVL.

There are many counts of this clonotype. V usage is TRBV29-1 and J usage is TRBJ2-2; TRBD1 matches 8 bases. Germline V gene sequence: CDR1 SQVTM, CDR2 ANQGSEA. The CDR3 consists of 15 residues. The V and J ends lost 7 bases and 7 bases, in that order; junction bases with no gene match: 14. The CDR3 sequence is CSAGDRGVSNGELFF. The CDR3 DNA follows: TGCAGCGCCGGCGACAGGGGAGTTAGTAACGGGGAGCTGTTTTTT.

This clonotype has at least ten counts. The gene calls are TRBV18 and TRBJ2-2; the D gene is possibly TRBD1 (5 bases). V lost 4 bases and J 1 base, leaving 13 bases between the germline ends. Per the germline V gene, CDR1 is KGHSH and CDR2 is LQKENI. CDR3 length equals 16 residues. CDR3 nucleotides: TGTGCCAGCTCACAGGGGCCACAAAGGAACACCGGGGAGCTGTTTTTT. Residues: CASSQGPQRNTGELFF.

CDR3 in DNA: TGTGCCAGCAGCCTGGGACAGGGGATTGTCACCGGGGAGCTGTTTTTT. Encoded protein: CASSLGQGIVTGELFF. The chain combines TRBV5-4 with TRBJ2-2, with TRBD1 matching 10 bases. V trimming: 4 bases; J trimming: 4 bases; junction bases outside the gene matches: 7. The CDR3 is 16 residues long. Germline CDR1 reads SGHNT; CDR2 reads YYREEE (reference sequence). Full variable domain (rest looked up from reference TRBV5-4 and TRBJ2-2): ETGVTQSPTHLIKTRGQQVTLRCSSQSGHNTVSWYQQALGQGPQFIFQYYREEENGRGNFPPRFSGLQFPNYSSELNVNALELDDSALYLCASSLGQGIVTGELFFGEGSRLTVL.

This clonotype occurred a few times. The chain combines TRBV5-1 with TRBJ2-3; D is undetermined. Germline V gene lookup returns CDR1 SGHRS and CDR2 YFSETQ. Trimming took off 0 bases at V and 3 bases at J, with 8 bases between the two ends. The CDR3 loop spans 14 amino acids. The CDR3 sequence is CASSLGERTDTQYF. The CDR3 DNA is TGCGCCAGCAGCTTGGGAGAGAGGACAGATACGCAGTATTTT.

This clonotype was counted ten times or more. The chain couples TRBV7-6 to TRBJ2-1, with 10 bases lining up with TRBD2. V was pared by 5 bases and J by 5 bases, with 9 bases of the junction left unmatched. Germline loops: CDR1 SGHVS, CDR2 FNYEAQ. This CDR3 spans 16 amino acids. CDR3 residues: CASSLSSGRLDNEQFF. The CDR3 DNA reads TGTGCCAGCAGCCTGTCTAGCGGGAGATTGGACAATGAGCAGTTCTTC.

This clonotype was counted at least ten times. The chain joins TRBV20-1 to TRBJ1-2; D remains ambiguous. Trimming pared 0 bases from V and 8 bases from J, leaving 19 bases between. The germline gives CDR1 DFQATT, CDR2 SNEGSKA (reference sequence). CDR3 length equals 15 residues. CDR3 in DNA: TGCAGTGCTAGAGATCGTGAAGGGTTAAGGCGCGGCTACACCTTC. Amino acid sequence: CSARDREGLRRGYTF.

This clonotype has at least ten counts. The V gene is TRBV11-3, the J gene TRBJ2-2; 9 nucleotides line up with TRBD2. Germline lookup yields CDR1 SGHNT and CDR2 YENEEA. The trim removed 8 bases at V and 4 bases at J, leaving 14 bases unmatched. CDR3 length equals 17 residues. CDR3 sequence (DNA): TGTGCCAGCTCTCAACCACAGGGACTAGCAGGCACCGGGGAGCTGTTTTTT. Protein sequence: CASSQPQGLAGTGELFF.

This clonotype was observed a handful of times. This chain links TRBV28 with TRBJ1-2, with TRBD1 identical over 9 bases. CDR3 length: 15 amino acids. Trimming at V came to 6 bases and at J to 3 bases, leaving 8 bases not matched to a gene. Germline V lookup: CDR1 MDHEN, CDR2 SYDVKM. The CDR3 nucleotides read TGTGCCAGCAGCCCAACGGGACAGGGATACTATGGCTACACCTTC. It translates to CASSPTGQGYYGYTF.

This clonotype was counted many times. The V call is TRBV3-1, the J call TRBJ1-4, with D uncertain. The CDR3 totals 12 residues. Germline loops: CDR1 LGHDT, CDR2 YNNKEL (reference sequence). The V gene lost 8 bases and the J gene lost 3 bases, with 7 bases spanning the gap. The CDR3 coding sequence is TGTGCCAGCGGGATGGCTAATGAAAAACTGTTTTTT. It codes for CASGMANEKLFF.

Many counts were recorded for this clonotype. This chain links TRBV19 with TRBJ2-2; TRBD2 might be the D (6 bases). Germline V CDR1 and CDR2: LNHDA, SQIVND (reference sequence). V was trimmed by 6 bases and J by 3 bases, leaving 11 bases between them. There are 14 residues in the CDR3. This chain's CDR3 is CASRNPGDTGELFF. The CDR3 bases are TGTGCCAGTAGGAACCCGGGGGACACCGGGGAGCTGTTTTTT.

The V call is TRBV5-6, the J call TRBJ1-5; D is unresolved. V was cut by 3 bases and J by 6 bases, with 7 bases left in between. The CDR3 totals 12 residues. Per the germline V gene, CDR1 is SGHDT and CDR2 is YYEEEE. The DNA for the CDR3 is TGTGCCAGCAGCTCGCGTCTTCAGCCCCAGCATTTT. Protein sequence: CASSSRLQPQHF.

This clonotype was seen repeatedly, ten times or more. A read error may produce the germline difference seen at one junction end. This chain uses TRBV12-3 or TRBV12-4 with TRBJ2-7; no reliable D call. The CDR3 is 12 amino acids. The CDR3 DNA is TGTGCCAGCAGTACCACTAACTTCAACTCGAACTTC. Translation gives CASSTTNFNSNF.

This clonotype was observed many times. The chain couples TRBV7-9 to TRBJ1-5; 8 bases fit TRBD1. Trimming cost V 4 bases and J 7 bases; bases outside gene matches: 0. Germline CDR1 reads SEHNR; CDR2 reads FQNEAQ (reference sequence). The CDR3 extends over 12 amino acids. CDR3 nucleotides: TGTGCCAGCAGCTCAGGGGGCCAGCCCCAGCATTTT. Amino acid sequence: CASSSGGQPQHF.

This clonotype has ten or more counts. DNA of the CDR3: TGTGCCAGCAGTCCGGGACAGGGAAAGCCTGGAAACACCATATATTTT. Its translation is CASSPGQGKPGNTIYF. V usage is TRBV12-3 or TRBV12-4 and J usage is TRBJ1-3; 9 nucleotides agree with TRBD1. Trimming at V came to 5 bases and at J to 2 bases, leaving 7 bases not matched to a gene. This CDR3 is 16 amino acids long.

The chain joins TRBV4-3 to TRBJ1-2; no clear D gene. The germline V gene encodes CDR1 LGHNA and CDR2 YSLEER. Trimming took 0 bases from V and 4 from J, leaving 21 bases between them. This CDR3 region has 18 residues. The CDR3 is CASSQEGPLRGRSYGYTF. The CDR3 nucleotides are TGCGCCAGCAGCCAAGAAGGGCCGCTCAGAGGCAGGAGCTATGGCTACACCTTC.

This clonotype was recorded at least ten times. The V gene is TRBV12-3 or TRBV12-4, the J gene TRBJ2-7; 7 bases map to TRBD1. The CDR3 runs to 14 residues. V dropped 3 bases and J dropped 4; count of bases not matched to a gene: 6. The DNA of the CDR3 is TGTGCCAGCAGTTTCCTGACAGGGCCGTACGAGCAGTACTTC. This codes for CASSFLTGPYEQYF.

The sample holds a few counts of this clonotype. V usage is TRBV3-1 and J usage is TRBJ1-6, with D unclear. Germline CDR1 LGHDT, CDR2 YNNKEL (reference sequence). The V and J ends lost 2 bases and 7 bases respectively, with 12 bases between them. This CDR3 comprises 15 residues. The CDR3 loop reads CASSQTDMRNSPLHF. CDR3 bases: TGTGCCAGCAGCCAAACCGATATGAGAAATTCACCCCTCCACTTT.

This clonotype was seen many times. This chain connects TRBV18 to TRBJ1-5; maybe TRBD1 (5 bases). From germline, CDR1 is KGHSH and CDR2 LQKENI. There are 16 residues in the CDR3. V lost 3 bases and J 1 base, leaving 13 bases between the germline ends. CDR3 nucleotide sequence: TGTGCCAGCTCACCGGCGCGGGGCTCGAGCAATCAGCCCCAGCATTTT. Protein sequence: CASSPARGSSNQPQHF. The complete variable domain, with remaining parts taken from reference TRBV18 and TRBJ1-5, reads NAGVMQNPRHLVRRRGQEARLRCSPMKGHSHVYWYRQLPEEGLKFMVYLQKENIIDESGMPKERFSAEFPKEGPSILRIQQVVRGDSAAYFCASSPARGSSNQPQHFGDGTRLSIL.

This clonotype appeared once. CDR3: CSALGPDGYTF. The CDR3 DNA sequence: TGCAGTGCCCTGGGCCCAGATGGCTACACCTTC. The J gene is TRBJ1-2, the V gene TRBV20-1; D remains unclear. V was shortened by 6 bases and J by 6 bases, with 11 bases between the two germline ends. The CDR3 extends over 11 amino acids. Germline V gene lookup returns CDR1 DFQATT and CDR2 SNEGSKA (reference sequence).

This clonotype was picked up many times. The chain recombines TRBV23-1 with TRBJ2-6; D ambiguous. TRBV23-1 carries the ORF label, with uncertain function. V lost 2 bases to trimming and J lost 0 bases, with 14 bases between them. The CDR3 runs to 18 residues. The CDR3 DNA sequence: TGCGCCAGCAGTCAAAAGCCATCCCCGAGCTCTGGGGCCAACGTCCTGACTTTC. It is translated as CASSQKPSPSSGANVLTF.

This clonotype was observed many times. The chain is built from TRBV6-5 and TRBJ1-1, with D uncertain. Germline V lookup: CDR1 MNHEY, CDR2 SVGAGI. CDR3 length: 13 residues. The ends were cut back, 2 bases at V and 1 base at J, with 5 bases in the middle. CDR3: CASSYRRNTEAFF. CDR3 nucleotides: TGTGCCAGCAGTTACCGACGGAACACTGAAGCTTTCTTT.

In its sample, this clonotype was seen a few times. The V gene is TRBV28, the J gene TRBJ2-3; D is possibly TRBD2 (5 bases). The length of the CDR3 is 15 residues. CDR1 is MDHEN, CDR2 SYDVKM, per germline. V lost 3 bases to trimming and J lost 2 bases, with 12 bases between them. The CDR3 sequence is CASSFGRRVTDTQYF. CDR3 nucleotide sequence: TGTGCCAGCAGTTTTGGTAGGCGGGTCACAGATACGCAGTATTTT. The full variable domain, with the rest looked up from reference TRBV28 and TRBJ2-3, is DVKVTQSSRYLVKRTGEKVFLECVQDMDHENMFWYRQDPGLGLRLIYFSYDVKMKEKGDIPEGYSVSREKKERFSLILESASTNQTSMYLCASSFGRRVTDTQYFGPGTRLTVL.

Concerning this clonotype: The junction departs from the called germline gene at one end, perhaps through a read error. The CDR3 bases are TGTGCCAGCAGCTTAGTTGTGGGAGCCCCGGGGACCCAGCACTTC. It codes for CASSLVVGAPGTQHF. The chain joins TRBV7-2 to TRBJ2-5; D may match TRBD1 or TRBD2 (5 bases each). Germline V CDR1 and CDR2: SGHTA, FQGNSA. This CDR3 is built from 15 residues.

As concerns this clonotype: The junction departs from germline at one end; a sequencing error may be responsible. This chain joins TRBV7-7 and TRBJ2-1; weak D call: TRBD2 (5 bases). Per the germline V gene, CDR1 is SSHAT and CDR2 is FNYEAQ (reference sequence). The CDR3 loop spans 15 amino acids. The CDR3 coding sequence is TGTGCTAGCAGCTCCGGTACTAGCTCCTACAATGAGCAGTTCTTC. Its translation: CASSSGTSSYNEQFF.